This T cell receptor (beta chain) derives from a study of CD8 T cells in ankylosing spondylitis. Study findings and constraints: Earlier authors reported some of these motif variants in reactive arthritis synovial fluid and blood. Significant enrichment of disease-linked clones was reportedly seen in matched ankylosing spondylitis synovial fluid.

V dropped 2 bases and J dropped 2; count of bases not matched to a gene: 6. The CDR3 totals 16 residues. CDR1 is DFQATT, CDR2 SNEGSKA, per germline (reference sequence). Generation of TCR beta libraries employed quantitative 5'-RACE incorporating molecular barcodes. Using its own MiXCR run on the 5' RACE reads, TCRdb lists one record per CDR3 protein. The profile shows around 300,000 distinct CDR3 sequences, 14% to 15% of them singletons. As regards this clonotype: Its antigen is unknown.

The chain employs TRBV20-1 and TRBJ2-5; TRBD2 aligns across 12 bases. The sequencing input was blood, either unsorted or a sorted T cell fraction (not recorded which). The receptor comes from a male donor with ankylosing spondylitis or in good health (not recorded which). DNA of the CDR3: TGCAGTGCTAGACCCGGGACTAGCGGGCTACAAGAGACCCAGTACTTC. It specifies CSARPGTSGLQETQYF.